The rows below give T cell receptor beta chains drawn from one sample of a study of blood T cell repertoires in COVID-19. Clones were sequenced by immunoSEQ multiplex PCR, and TCRdb holds only the in-frame ones, with some missing. The repertoire holds about 71,000 clones, roughly 82% seen once, with approximately 14% in the top ten. Material: peripheral blood. Every receptor here comes from a woman older than 75 with acute or convalescent COVID-19. Both conserved end residues are part of each CDR3. The D gene is left open where the match is weak. Part of the rows lack a size; the others show once, few, many or a class for expanded clones.

cdr3_nt,cdr3_aa,d_call,clone_size,v_call,cdr3_length,j_call
TGTGCCAGCAGCCGGACAGGGATGAGCTCCTACGAGCAGTACTTC,CASSRTGMSSYEQYF,TRBD1,.,TRBV5-6,15,TRBJ2-7
TGCGCCAGCAGCCAAACGACAGGGGGGCACTATGGCTACACCTTC,CASSQTTGGHYGYTF,TRBD1,.,TRBV4-1,15,TRBJ1-2
TGTGCCATCAGGGGAGAGAGCGGCTACGAGCAGTACTTC,CAIRGESGYEQYF,.,.,TRBV10-3,13,TRBJ2-7
TGTGCCAGCAGTTTGGGGGGGGGCAATGAGCAGTTCTTC,CASSLGGGNEQFF,TRBD2,.,TRBV12-3/TRBV12-4,13,TRBJ2-1
TGTGCCAGCAGCTTAGATTCCAGGAACCGACCCCTCCACTTT,CASSLDSRNRPLHF,.,.,TRBV11-2,14,TRBJ1-6
TGTGCCAGCAGCCAAGATGAGGGCTCAGATACGCAGTATTTT,CASSQDEGSDTQYF,.,few,TRBV3-1/TRBV3-2,14,TRBJ2-3
TGTGCCAGCAGTGGGGACAGGGGATATAATGAAAAACTGTTTTTT,CASSGDRGYNEKLFF,TRBD1,.,TRBV2,15,TRBJ1-4
TGTGCCAGCAGCCCGACTAGCGGGAGGGTAGAGACCCAGTACTTC,CASSPTSGRVETQYF,TRBD2,.,TRBV5-4,15,TRBJ2-5
TGTGCCAGCAGCTCGGGACTTACGGCTTTCTTT,CASSSGLTAFF,.,.,TRBV11-2,11,TRBJ1-1
TGTGCCAGTAGTATTAGGGTCAGGGGGGGACTAGCGGAGCCCTACGAGCAGTACTTC,CASSIRVRGGLAEPYEQYF,TRBD2,.,TRBV19,19,TRBJ2-7
TGTGCCAGCAGCGGACAGGGGATAGAACTAGCCAAAAACATTCAGTACTTC,CASSGQGIELAKNIQYF,.,.,TRBV21-1,17,TRBJ2-4
TGTGCCAGCAGATACGGGACATTATACGAGCAGTACTTC,CASRYGTLYEQYF,.,.,TRBV12-3/TRBV12-4,13,TRBJ2-7
TGTGCCAGCAGTGAGGAGCGGGGGGACTCCTACGAGCAGTACTTC,CASSEERGDSYEQYF,TRBD2,.,TRBV2,15,TRBJ2-7
TGCGCCAGCAGTCGGGACAGGGGGTACCAAGAGACCCAGTACTTC,CASSRDRGYQETQYF,TRBD1,.,TRBV10-2,15,TRBJ2-5
TGTGCCACCGCGGGACAGGGGAGCACCGGGGAGCTGTTTTTT,CATAGQGSTGELFF,TRBD1,.,TRBV10-3,14,TRBJ2-2
TGTGCCAGCAGCTTAATTCGGACAGGGAGGGCAGATACGCAGTATTTT,CASSLIRTGRADTQYF,.,.,TRBV7-2,16,TRBJ2-3
TGTGCCAGCAGCTTAGCAACAGATTTGCAGCCCCAGCATTTT,CASSLATDLQPQHF,.,.,TRBV7-6,14,TRBJ1-5